A single sample gave rise to the 7 T cell receptor beta chains below, sequenced in a study of early T cells in non-severe SARS-CoV-2 infection. Using its own MiXCR run on the 5' RACE reads, TCRdb lists one record per CDR3 protein. There are roughly 20,000 distinct CDR3 sequences in the sample; approximately 5.4% occur only once, and approximately 15% lies in the top ten. This specimen was whole blood, taken at baseline. The receptors were sampled from an adult who was a healthcare worker with PCR-confirmed SARS-CoV-2 infection or an uninfected control (not recorded which).

The chain is built from TRBV14 and TRBJ1-2; D is unresolved. V shed 4 bases and J shed 4 bases, with 10 bases lying between them. From germline, CDR1 is SGHDN and CDR2 FVKESK. The CDR3 extends over 13 amino acids. The CDR3 is CASSPAPSYGYTF. The CDR3 DNA reads TGTGCCAGCAGCCCAGCCCCGAGCTATGGCTACACCTTC.

At least ten counts were recorded for this clonotype. The chain combines TRBV13 with TRBJ2-5; possibly TRBD2 for D (5 bases). Germline loops: CDR1 PRHDT, CDR2 FYEKMQ (reference sequence). The length of the CDR3 is 14 residues. Trimming removed 0 bases from V and 6 bases from J, with 11 bases in between. The CDR3 nucleotides read TGTGCCAGCAGCTTAGGACTAGAGGTGAAGACCCAGTACTTC. This sequence encodes CASSLGLEVKTQYF.

This clonotype came up a few times. This chain joins TRBV7-9 and TRBJ2-5; D possibly corresponds to TRBD2 (5 bases). Trimming took 3 bases from V and 3 from J, leaving 8 bases between them. The V gene's germline CDR1 is SEHNR and CDR2 FQNEAQ (reference sequence). The CDR3 totals 13 residues. CDR3 bases: TGTGCCAGCAGCTTGTCCGGGGAAGAGACCCAGTACTTC. Translation: CASSLSGEETQYF.

By frequency in the sample, this clonotype is medium-sized. V is TRBV29-1 and J is TRBJ2-7; 8 nucleotides match TRBD1. The CDR3 has 14 amino acids. Unmatched junction bases numbered 14, after V lost 6 bases and J lost 7 bases. In germline, CDR1 is SQVTM, CDR2 ANQGSEA. CDR3 coding DNA: TGCAGCGTGACTTTGTGGACAGGGACACTTGAGCAGTACTTC. It codes for CSVTLWTGTLEQYF.

This clonotype was seen more than once but under ten times. This chain uses TRBV10-3 with TRBJ2-7; D may be TRBD1 (5 bases). The CDR3 is 13 amino acids. V lost 6 bases, J lost 2 bases, and 11 bases lay in between. In germline, CDR1 is ENHRY, CDR2 SYGVKD. CDR3 in DNA: TGTGCCATCAGGGACAACGACCCCTACGAGCAGTACTTC. It encodes CAIRDNDPYEQYF.

This clonotype showed up just a few times. V usage is TRBV10-3 and J usage is TRBJ2-5, with TRBD1 matching 8 bases. There are 13 residues in the CDR3. Trimming removed 2 bases from V and 5 bases from J; junction bases left unmatched: 1. Germline lookup yields CDR1 ENHRY and CDR2 SYGVKD. The CDR3 nucleotides read TGTGCCATCAGTGAGGCAGGGGGCGAGACCCAGTACTTC. It encodes CAISEAGGETQYF.

This clonotype was counted at least ten times. The V and J genes are TRBV12-3 or TRBV12-4 and TRBJ2-1; 7 bases align to TRBD2. J was trimmed by 8 bases and V by 5 bases; bases with no gene match: 9. The CDR3 consists of 14 residues. In DNA, the CDR3 is TGTGCCAGCAGTCTCGGACTAGTCCAGGATGAGCAGTTCTTC. It specifies CASSLGLVQDEQFF.